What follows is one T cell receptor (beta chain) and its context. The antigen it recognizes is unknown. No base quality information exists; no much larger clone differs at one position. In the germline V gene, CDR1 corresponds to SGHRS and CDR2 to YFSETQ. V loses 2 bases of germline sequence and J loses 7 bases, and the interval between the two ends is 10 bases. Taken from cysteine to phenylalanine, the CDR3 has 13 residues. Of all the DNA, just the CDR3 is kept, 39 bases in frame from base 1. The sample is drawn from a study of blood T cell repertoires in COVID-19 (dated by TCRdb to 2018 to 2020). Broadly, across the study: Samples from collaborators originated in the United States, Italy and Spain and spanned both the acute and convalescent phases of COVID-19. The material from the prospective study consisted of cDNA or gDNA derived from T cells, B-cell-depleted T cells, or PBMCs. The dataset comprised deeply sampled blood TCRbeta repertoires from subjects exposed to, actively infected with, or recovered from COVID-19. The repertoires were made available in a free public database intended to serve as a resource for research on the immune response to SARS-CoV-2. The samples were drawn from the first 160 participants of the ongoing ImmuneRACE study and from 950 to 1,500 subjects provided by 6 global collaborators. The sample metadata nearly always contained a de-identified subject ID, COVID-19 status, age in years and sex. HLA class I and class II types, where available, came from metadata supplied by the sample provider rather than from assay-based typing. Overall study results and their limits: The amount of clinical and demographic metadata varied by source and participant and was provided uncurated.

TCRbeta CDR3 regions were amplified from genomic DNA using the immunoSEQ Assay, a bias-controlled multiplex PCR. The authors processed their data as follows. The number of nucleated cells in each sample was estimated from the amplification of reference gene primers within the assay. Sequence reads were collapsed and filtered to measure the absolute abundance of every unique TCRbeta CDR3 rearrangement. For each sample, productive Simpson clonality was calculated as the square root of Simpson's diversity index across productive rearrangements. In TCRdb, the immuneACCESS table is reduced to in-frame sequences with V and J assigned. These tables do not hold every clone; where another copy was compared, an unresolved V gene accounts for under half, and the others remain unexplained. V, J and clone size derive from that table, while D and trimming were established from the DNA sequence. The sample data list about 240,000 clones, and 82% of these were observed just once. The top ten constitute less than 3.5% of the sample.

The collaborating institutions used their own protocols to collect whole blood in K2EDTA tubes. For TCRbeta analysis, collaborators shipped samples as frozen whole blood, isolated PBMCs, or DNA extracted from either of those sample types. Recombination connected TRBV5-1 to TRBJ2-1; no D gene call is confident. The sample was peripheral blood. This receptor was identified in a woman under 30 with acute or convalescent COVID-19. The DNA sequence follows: TGCGCCAGCAGCTTCATCCGAGGAAATGAGCAGTTCTTC. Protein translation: CASSFIRGNEQFF.